This paragraph covers one TCR beta chain sequence. The data stem from a study of control samples from healthy donors and cancer patients. Germline CDR1 and CDR2: SNHLY and FYNNEI. Trimming left V 8 bases short and J 8 bases short, with 19 bases between. The length of the CDR3 is 13 residues. Libraries were prepared by immunoSEQ multiplex PCR; TCRdb keeps only in-frame clonotypes and omits some of them. The sample holds tens of thousands of clones, 89% seen once. Sequenced: PBMCs. The chain links TRBV2 to TRBJ2-7; possible D gene TRBD1, 6 bases. This TCR was recovered from a man aged 40-49 years with colorectal cancer. The CDR3 sequence is CASGGSRGHKQYF. The CDR3 coding sequence is TGTGCCAGCGGCGGGTCCAGGGGTCACAAGCAGTACTTC.